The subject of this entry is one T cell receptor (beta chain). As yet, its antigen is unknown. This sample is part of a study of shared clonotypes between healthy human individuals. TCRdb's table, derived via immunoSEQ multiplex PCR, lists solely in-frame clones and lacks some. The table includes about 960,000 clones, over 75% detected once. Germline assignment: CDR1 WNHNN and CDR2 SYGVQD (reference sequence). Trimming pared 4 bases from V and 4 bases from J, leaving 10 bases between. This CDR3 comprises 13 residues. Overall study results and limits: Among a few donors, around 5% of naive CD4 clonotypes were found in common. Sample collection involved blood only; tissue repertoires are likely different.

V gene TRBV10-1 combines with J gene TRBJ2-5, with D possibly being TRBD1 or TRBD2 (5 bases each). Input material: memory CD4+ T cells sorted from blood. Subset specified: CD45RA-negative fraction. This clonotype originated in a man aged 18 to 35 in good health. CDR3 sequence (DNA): TGCGCCAGCAGTGGGGGGACCCGAGAGACCCAGTACTTC. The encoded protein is CASSGGTRETQYF.